This TCR beta chain was sequenced for a study of T cells in Graves' hyperthyroidism and ophthalmopathy (dated by TCRdb to between 2018 and 2021). At the level of the whole study: Peripheral blood was collected at initial diagnosis, before any treatment. TCR V-J signatures able to tell the groups apart were searched for in a discovery cohort of 95 to 100 patients, of whom roughly 42 had Graves' ophthalmopathy and around 56 had stable Graves' hyperthyroidism. Prospective prediction of ophthalmopathy was tested in an independent validation cohort consisting of some 20 hyperthyroidism patients and approximately 16 patients who later progressed to ophthalmopathy. For training and testing, the roughly 100 patients in the discovery cohort were randomly divided in a 7:3 ratio. In addition, the study compared T-cell repertoires in thyroid tissue and in blood from roughly 6 Graves' hyperthyroidism patients. After sampling, hyperthyroidism patients received methimazole starting at 30 mg daily, and ophthalmopathy patients received high-dose intravenous methylprednisolone. According to the paper, TCR Vbeta CDR3 sequencing was carried out on 135 peripheral blood samples, which came from under 50 ophthalmopathy, 75 to 80 hyperthyroidism and approximately 17 progressor patients. Study-wide conclusions, independent of this receptor: In cross-validation, a model built on a 13 V-J signature told ophthalmopathy apart from stable hyperthyroidism with 87.88% sensitivity and approximately 84% specificity, and in testing the same model reached 80%/75%. Most expanded thyroid clonotypes (frequency above 0.001) were also detected in blood, a finding suggesting that blood repertoires may reflect thyroid immune responses. During validation, the model predicted progression to ophthalmopathy a median of approximately 6.5 months ahead of onset, with around 71% sensitivity and less than 85% specificity. No statistical method was used to set the sample size in advance, and investigators knew the group allocation.

The TCR beta CDR3 regions were amplified from the RNA transcripts. The first round of RT-PCR for the TCR CDR3 was performed with the HTBI primer set and the Qiagen OneStep RT-PCR kit. The libraries were constructed in a second round of multiplex PCR and then size-selected and purified. Paired-end sequencing of the libraries was performed with 100 bp reads on an Illumina HiSeq2000. The authors' pipeline ran thus. Raw data were processed with SOAPnuke, discarding reads with adapters, uncalled bases, mean Phred below 15, or no exact constant-primer or identifier match. COPE v1.2.5 was used to merge the high-quality paired reads, and each unique nucleotide sequence was defined as a clonotype. Clonotypes were aligned to IMGT TRBV, TRBD and TRBJ reference segments using MiTCR v1.1. The analysis included only V-J combinations with a frequency above 0.0001, which together covered around 99% of the repertoires. A TCS score was defined as the ratio between F50 (clonal expansion) and ExV (chaos), using BLOSUM62-based TCRdist between CDR3 peptides within each V-J. Welch's t-statistics and random forest reduced 500 to 550 V-J features to fewer than 15, which were used in a naive Bayes classifier (R e1071). TCRdb cleaned the public reads at Q25 with fastp, built clones with MiXCR and kept in-frame beta chains. Here each entry gathers all rows of one CDR3 protein and keeps the most common genes and DNA. The V and J calls, along with clone size, are taken from TCRdb and not from the paper's own processing. The sample records some 350,000 distinct CDR3 sequences, around 15% of which are singletons. Roughly a fifth of the sample belongs to the ten largest clones.

In the ophthalmopathy patients, disease was moderately to severely active, with a Clinical Activity Score of 3 or more, a NOSPECS grade of 4 or more, and a duration of less than 3 months. Exclusion was applied to patients with uncontrolled infections, other autoimmune diseases, pregnancy or lactation. Diagnoses were based on clinical symptoms, serum thyroxine and TRAb, thyroid ultrasound and orbital computed tomography. PBMCs were separated from approximately 9.9 ml of fresh peripheral blood using Ficoll-Paque density gradient centrifugation. Total RNA was extracted using Trizol reagent, and RNA quality was assessed on an Agilent 2100 Bioanalyzer. Many counts were recorded for this clonotype. Its antigen target is currently unknown. No base qualities exist here, and no much larger clone lies one base off it. Sequencing was done on a sample of blood. The source of this sequence is a woman aged 55 to 70 with Graves' ophthalmopathy.

The CDR3 region reads CASSQDGAGIEQYF. The nucleotides read TGTGCCAGCAGCCAAGATGGGGCCGGGATCGAGCAGTACTTC. The chain was built from TRBV3-1 and TRBJ2-7; the D gene is tentatively TRBD1 or TRBD2, each matching 5 bases. Looking up the germline V gene (reference sequence) yields CDR1 LGHDT and CDR2 YNNKEL. The CDR3, from cysteine to phenylalanine, totals 14 residues. Only the CDR3 portion is preserved as DNA: 42 bases, with reading frame beginning at the first base. The junction shows trimming of 0 bases on V and 6 bases on J, plus 12 bases between the germline ends.